This T cell receptor (beta chain) was found in a study of blood T cells in healthy people across ages. General study points: Age advanced and TCR beta diversity per million T cells fell, roughly linearly. The percentage of naive T cells correlated strongly with TCR beta diversity.

This clonotype was recorded at least ten times. Its specificity is not known. CDR3 length: 11 residues. Between the trimmed V and J ends, which lost 5 bases and 4 bases, there was a span of 5 bases. The second PCR ran roughly 7 to 12 cycles with a sample-barcoded 5' primer and J-beta primers. One entry per CDR3 protein, called by TCRdb with MiXCR from the 5' RACE reads. The sample lists hundreds of thousands of distinct CDR3 sequences, about 36% seen once, with 10% to 15% in the top ten. The sequenced sample was blood. The rearrangement joins TRBV12-3 or TRBV12-4 to TRBJ2-5, with unresolved D. This receptor was identified in a young man in good health. In nucleotides, the CDR3 is TGTGCCAGCAGTGTAAGAGAGACCCAGTACTTC. Protein product: CASSVRETQYF.